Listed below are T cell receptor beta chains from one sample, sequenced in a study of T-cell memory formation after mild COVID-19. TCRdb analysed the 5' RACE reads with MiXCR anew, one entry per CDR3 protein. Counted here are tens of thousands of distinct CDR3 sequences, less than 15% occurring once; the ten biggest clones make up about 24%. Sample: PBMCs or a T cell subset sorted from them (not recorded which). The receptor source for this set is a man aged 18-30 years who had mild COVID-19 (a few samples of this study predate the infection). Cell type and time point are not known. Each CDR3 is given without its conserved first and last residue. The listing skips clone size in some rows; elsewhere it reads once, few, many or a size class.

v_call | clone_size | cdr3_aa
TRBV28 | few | ASRVQGYTEAF
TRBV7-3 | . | ASSRTSGGAPGELF
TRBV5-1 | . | ASSSPGQWDTEAF
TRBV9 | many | ASSASVGRPNQETQY
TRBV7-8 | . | ASSPRRGANYGYT
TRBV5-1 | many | ASSPQTGPQEKY
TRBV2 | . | ASSFSGGGDTQY
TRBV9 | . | ASSVAGSGSYEQY
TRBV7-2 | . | ASSQTGQETQY
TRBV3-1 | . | ASSPGRVLPNQPQH
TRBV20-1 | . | SARMGTGEYQPQH
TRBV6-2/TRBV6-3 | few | ASSSGAAGTH
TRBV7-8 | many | ASSLGEIYEQY
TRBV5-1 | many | ASSLLDTAHGYT
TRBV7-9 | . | ASTPDRLKTQY
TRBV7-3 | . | ASSLRGGSEGRQY
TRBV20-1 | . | SAQEGGGNQPQH
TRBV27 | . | ASSLDRRGTEAF
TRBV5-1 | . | ASRLQGSDGYT
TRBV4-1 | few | ASSGRTASTGNTIY
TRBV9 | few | ASSVLELADTQY
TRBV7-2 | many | ASSLAFKLKRGQGSGYGYT
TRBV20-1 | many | SANSMTGGTDTQY
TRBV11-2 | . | ASSRASYNEQF
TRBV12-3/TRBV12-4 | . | ASRAGGHSYNSPLH
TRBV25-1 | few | ASSETGNYGYT
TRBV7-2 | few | ASSFRDSHQPQH
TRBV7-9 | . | ASSLGPGGFGREQF
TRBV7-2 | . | ASSSTGQSSGNTIY
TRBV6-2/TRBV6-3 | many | ASSYRGPTQY
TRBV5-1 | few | ASSLGTETTEAF
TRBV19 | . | ASSIGDRGTYNEQF
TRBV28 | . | ASSLGSIQTGELF
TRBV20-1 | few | SASGLPYEQY
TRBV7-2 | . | ASSSNRGGGGELF
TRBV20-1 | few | SASEGRDTGELF
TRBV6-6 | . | ASSYSIQLDSPYNEQF
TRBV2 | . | ASEGNNYGYT
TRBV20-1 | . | SATPYNRGNTEAF
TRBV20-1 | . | SPSNTGFVTDTQY
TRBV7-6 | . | ASSSPLGARGKETQY
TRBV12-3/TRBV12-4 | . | ASSLSEVNTEAF
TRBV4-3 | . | ASSQASGGTDTQY
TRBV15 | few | ATSTHGAAGANVLT
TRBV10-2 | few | ASSEWKVPQGYT
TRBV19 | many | ASHPMGNPYEQY
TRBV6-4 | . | ASSPATSGGGADTQY
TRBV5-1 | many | ASSGQSTDTQY
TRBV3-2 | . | ASSQAVVRGTEAF
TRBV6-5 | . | ASSYSIGLAVGDTQY
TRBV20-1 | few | SAIGPRKTDGNTIY
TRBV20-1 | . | SAGPSPGTSGTYEQY
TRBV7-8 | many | ASRHDGLAGTYNEQF